The text below deals with one T cell receptor beta chain. No antigen is known for it. In each case, RNA was isolated and then reverse transcribed into cDNA as the sequencing template. Repertoires were generated with immunoSEQ multiplex PCR, while TCRdb's copy carries only in-frame clones and drops some. The sample carries 200,000 or so clones, around 43% recorded once. The treatment: oral pan-JAK inhibitor, 5-10 mg twice daily. In alopecia areata patients, both lesional scalp punch biopsies and peripheral blood were collected. The authors sorted CD4+ and CD8+ T cells from PBMCs. This sample was taken from a study of CD8+ T cells in alopecia areata. Across the whole study: Among treated patients, oral tofacitinib was administered at 5 to 10 mg twice daily.

Points from the study as a whole: Since there was just one nonresponder, nobody can yet say how baseline CD8+ expansion ties to response.

Material: CD4+ T cells sorted from blood, obtained around week 36, from a patient treated with tofacitinib. This TCR derives from a human donor with alopecia areata.

CDR3 region: CASSRSDRLNTEAFF. The DNA of the CDR3 is TGTGCCAGCAGCCGATCGGACAGGTTGAACACTGAAGCTTTCTTT. The J gene is TRBJ1-1, the V gene TRBV7-6; 7 positions agree with TRBD1. The V gene end was trimmed by 5 bases and the J gene end by 0 bases; junction bases not matched to a gene: 6. Looked up from germline, CDR1 is SGHVS and CDR2 is FNYEAQ. The CDR3 loop spans 15 amino acids.